This T cell receptor (beta chain) appears in the sequencing data of a study of identical twins. The germline V gene has CDR1 DFQATT and CDR2 SNEGSKA (reference sequence). CDR3 length: 14 residues. With 4 bases clipped from V and 9 bases from J, the junction kept 7 bases outside the gene matches. The table lists this clonotype with a few counts. TCRdb reprocessed the 5' RACE reads with MiXCR, giving one entry per CDR3 protein. Of fewer than 550,000 distinct CDR3 sequences in the sample, roughly an eighth are singletons; the top ten hold 0.98%. The sample was also reused in another study, on yellow fever vaccine responses in identical twins.

The receptor was derived from a woman between 18 and 30 years old in good health. Source material: CD4+ T cells sorted from blood. This rearrangement joins TRBV20-1 to TRBJ2-1, with TRBD1 identical over 12 bases. The CDR3 DNA is TGCAGTGCTAAACGGGGACAGGGGGCAATTGAGCAGTTCTTC. This translates into CSAKRGQGAIEQFF.